One and the same sample provided the 23 T cell receptor beta chains below, sequenced in a study of T cell responses to AZD1222 COVID-19 vaccine. Only in-frame clones appear in the TCRdb table, and some are missing; sequencing was by immunoSEQ multiplex PCR. The table lists around 150,000 clones, around 89% of them singletons, with 3% to 4% in the top ten. The sample was peripheral blood, taken on day 0 of MenACWY control vaccination. The receptor source for this set is an adult in good health.

The chain's CDR3 is CASSPRGWGGGYQPQHF. The CDR3 DNA follows: TGTGCCAGCAGCCCTCGGGGGTGGGGTGGGGGCTATCAGCCCCAGCATTTT. The J gene is TRBJ1-5, the V gene TRBV7-2; possible D gene TRBD1, 6 bases. The germline gives CDR1 SGHTA, CDR2 FQGNSA. Trimming cost V 5 bases and J 5 bases, with 22 bases left between them. The CDR3 covers 17 residues.

This chain connects TRBV10-3 to TRBJ1-2; TRBD1 might be the D (5 bases). The CDR3 sequence is 13 residues long. Germline loops: CDR1 ENHRY, CDR2 SYGVKD. V lost 4 bases and J 6 bases, leaving 12 bases between the germline ends. The CDR3 spells CAISGGREDGYTF. Here the CDR3 DNA reads TGTGCCATCAGTGGGGGACGCGAGGATGGCTACACCTTC.

The rearrangement links TRBV7-8 to TRBJ1-2, with 12 bases identical to TRBD1. CDR1 is SGHVS, CDR2 FQNEAQ, per germline. J lost 8 bases, V lost 2 bases, and 9 bases had no gene match. The CDR3 has 16 amino acids. CDR3 bases: TGTGCCAGCAGCTTAAACCCGGGACAGGGGGCGGGAGGCTACACCTTC. This gives the protein CASSLNPGQGAGGYTF.

This sequence joins TRBV27 and TRBJ1-1; D is undetermined. The V end lost 6 bases, the J end lost 2 bases, and 13 bases lay between the germline ends. Per the germline V gene, CDR1 is MNHEY and CDR2 is SMNVEV (reference sequence). The CDR3 is 14 amino acids. CDR3: CASRAILPNTEAFF. The CDR3 bases are TGTGCCAGCAGAGCGATATTACCCAACACTGAAGCTTTCTTT.

This chain links TRBV5-4 with TRBJ1-2, with 11 bases identical to TRBD1. The CDR3 sequence is 13 residues long. Trimming at V came to 3 bases and at J to 7 bases, leaving 2 bases not matched to a gene. Germline loops: CDR1 SGHNT, CDR2 YYREEE (reference sequence). This CDR3 is CASSYGQGAGYTF. The CDR3, as DNA: TGTGCCAGCAGCTACGGACAGGGGGCTGGCTACACCTTC.

The chain employs TRBV7-2 and TRBJ1-2, with D perhaps matching TRBD1 (5 bases). Germline V gene lookup returns CDR1 SGHTA and CDR2 FQGNSA. The CDR3 length is 13 residues. The V gene lost 1 base and the J gene lost 8 bases, with 11 bases spanning the gap. The CDR3 protein is CASSLGGRDGYTF. CDR3 nucleotides: TGTGCCAGCAGCTTAGGGGGGAGGGACGGCTACACCTTC. Complete variable domain (other parts from reference TRBV7-2 and TRBJ1-2): GAGVSQSPSNKVTEKGKDVELRCDPISGHTALYWYRQSLGQGLEFLIYFQGNSAPDKSGLPSDRFSAERTGGSVSTLTIQRTQQEDSAVYLCASSLGGRDGYTFGSGTRLTVV.

Remarks on this clone: This may stem from a read error, because a much larger clone lies one nucleotide away. Other DNA sequences in this specimen translate into the identical CDR3. The chain couples TRBV19 to TRBJ1-5; D gene uncertain. CDR3 length: 13 residues. Germline CDR1 reads LNHDA; CDR2 reads SQIVND (reference sequence). DNA for the CDR3: TGCGCCAGTAGTAGCTGGAGCAATCAGCCCCAGCATTTT. This codes for CASSSWSNQPQHF.

V is TRBV5-8 and J is TRBJ2-7, with D uncertain. The V gene lost 0 bases and the J gene lost 4 bases, with 5 bases spanning the gap. Germline lookup yields CDR1 SGHTS and CDR2 YDEGEE. CDR3 length: 12 residues. CDR3 sequence (DNA): TGTGCCAGCAGCTTGGGGGGTTACGAGCAGTACTTC. As protein: CASSLGGYEQYF.

This chain links TRBV6-1 with TRBJ2-3; maybe TRBD1 (6 bases). V was shortened by 2 bases and J by 9 bases, with 18 bases between the two germline ends. Germline-derived CDR1 and CDR2 are MNHNS and SASEGT. The CDR3 has 15 amino acids. As DNA, the CDR3 is TGTGCCAGCAGTGAAAGTGGACAGTCACAGACCACGCAGTATTTT. Translation: CASSESGQSQTTQYF.

This chain uses TRBV11-3 with TRBJ1-1; TRBD1 matches at 10 bases. With V trimmed by 5 bases and J by 3 bases, 3 bases remained unmatched. Germline V gene sequence: CDR1 SGHNT, CDR2 YENEEA. The CDR3 extends over 14 amino acids. The CDR3: CASSPGTGDTEAFF. The DNA for the CDR3 is TGTGCCAGCAGCCCCGGGACAGGGGACACTGAAGCTTTCTTT.

This clone was seen a handful of times. The chain links TRBV5-1 to TRBJ1-1, with D perhaps matching TRBD1 (5 bases). Per germline, CDR1 SGHRS and CDR2 YFSETQ. Trimming left V 1 base short and J 5 bases short, with 12 bases between. CDR3 length: 14 residues. The CDR3 loop reads CASSLLQGETEAFF. CDR3 DNA: TGCGCCAGCAGCTTGCTCCAGGGAGAAACTGAAGCTTTCTTT.

This chain joins TRBV27 and TRBJ2-7; 10 bases line up with TRBD2. This CDR3 has 17 amino acids. The ends lost 5 bases at V and 3 bases at J; junction bases unmatched: 13. Germline CDR1 MNHEY, CDR2 SMNVEV (reference sequence). CDR3 loop: CASSPRASGSSYYEQYF. The CDR3 DNA reads TGTGCCAGCAGTCCCCGGGCTAGCGGGAGTTCATACTACGAGCAGTACTTC.

The chain is built from TRBV3-1 (or the pseudogene TRBV3-2) and TRBJ2-7; D might be TRBD2 (5 bases). The germline gives CDR1 LGHDT, CDR2 YNNKEL (reference sequence). V lost 4 bases to trimming and J lost 1 base, with 17 bases between them. The CDR3 loop spans 16 amino acids. The CDR3 is CASSLPMAAESYEQYF. The DNA of the CDR3 is TGTGCCAGCAGCCTCCCAATGGCAGCGGAGTCCTACGAGCAGTACTTC.

The gene calls are TRBV11-2 and TRBJ1-2; the D gene is possibly TRBD1 (5 bases). This CDR3 is 15 amino acids long. Trimming stripped 1 base from V and 5 bases from J, with 14 bases between. The V gene's germline CDR1 is SGHAT and CDR2 FQNNGV. The CDR3: CASSLAQGFRYGYTF. CDR3 nucleotide sequence: TGTGCCAGCAGCTTAGCTCAGGGTTTCCGTTATGGCTACACCTTC.

V and J are TRBV6-5 and TRBJ1-1; D remains ambiguous. CDR3 length equals 14 residues. Trimming removed 8 bases from V and 1 base from J, with 14 bases in between. The germline V gene has CDR1 MNHEY and CDR2 SVGAGI. The chain's CDR3 is CASRVLGSNTEAFF. CDR3 nucleotide sequence: TGTGCCAGCCGGGTCTTGGGGTCGAACACTGAAGCTTTCTTT.

J is TRBJ1-3 and V is TRBV9; D not resolved. This CDR3 region has 16 residues. The germline V and J ends were trimmed by 3 bases and 0 bases, with 13 bases remaining between them. Germline loops: CDR1 SGDLS, CDR2 YYNGEE. The CDR3 here is CASSASLRSSGNTIYF. CDR3 bases: TGTGCCAGCAGCGCATCACTGAGGAGCTCTGGAAACACCATATATTTT.

The rearrangement joins TRBV11-3 to TRBJ2-5, with TRBD2 matching over 16 bases. With V trimmed by 3 bases and J by 0 bases, 10 bases remained unmatched. Germline-derived CDR1 and CDR2 are SGHNT and YENEEA. The CDR3 consists of 20 residues. CDR3 coding DNA: TGTGCCAGCAGCTTGACGATCGGGACTAGCGGGGGGGCTGACCAAGAGACCCAGTACTTC. It specifies CASSLTIGTSGGADQETQYF.

CDR3 region: CASSVTLQNSPLHF. The CDR3 coding sequence is TGTGCCAGCAGCGTTACTCTGCAGAATTCACCCCTCCACTTT. The rearrangement links TRBV6-5 to TRBJ1-6; D unclear. The length of the CDR3 is 14 residues. The V gene lost 6 bases and the J gene lost 7 bases, with 13 bases spanning the gap. The germline V gene encodes CDR1 MNHEY and CDR2 SVGAGI.

This sequence joins TRBV2 and TRBJ1-1; no reliable D call. V shed 5 bases and J shed 1 base, with 17 bases lying between them. The CDR3 is 16 amino acids. Germline V gene sequence: CDR1 SNHLY, CDR2 FYNNEI. CDR3 DNA: TGTGCCAGCAGTTACACCCTGGGCCGGGGGAACACTGAAGCTTTCTTT. Protein product: CASSYTLGRGNTEAFF.

J is TRBJ1-5 and V is TRBV19; no definite D call. Germline CDR1 LNHDA, CDR2 SQIVND (reference sequence). This CDR3 region has 10 residues. V shed 8 bases and J shed 2 bases, with 1 base lying between them. CDR3 region: CASGNQPQHF. CDR3 in DNA: TGTGCCAGTGGCAATCAGCCCCAGCATTTT.

The rearrangement links TRBV5-8 to TRBJ1-5; no definite D call. The CDR3 is 16 amino acids. From germline, CDR1 is SGHTS and CDR2 YDEGEE. V was clipped by 0 bases and J by 7 bases, with 17 bases between them. CDR3 coding DNA: TGTGCCAGCAGCTTGGGATTTTCAAGGATGGGGCAGCCCCAGCATTTT. Translating gives CASSLGFSRMGQPQHF.

This clone was counted only a few times. The V gene is TRBV5-1, the J gene TRBJ2-5; D unclear. Germline V CDR1 and CDR2: SGHRS, YFSETQ. This CDR3 contains 14 residues. Trimming pared 1 base from V and 1 base from J, leaving 8 bases between. The CDR3 nucleotides are TGCGCCAGCAGCTTGACAACGAGCCAAGAGACCCAGTACTTC. Translation gives CASSLTTSQETQYF.

The chain recombines TRBV3-1 (or the pseudogene TRBV3-2) with TRBJ1-6; D is ambiguous. The CDR3 loop spans 15 amino acids. The V end lost 3 bases, the J end lost 6 bases, and 12 bases lay between the germline ends. In germline, CDR1 is LGHDT, CDR2 YNNKEL (reference sequence). The DNA for the CDR3 is TGTGCCAGCAGCCAGACCCTGACGGGTAATTCACCCCTCCACTTT. This encodes CASSQTLTGNSPLHF.